The clone carrying this T cell receptor (beta chain) was seen a few times. Its antigen is currently unknown. Of the isolated RNA, all was reverse transcribed, and so the sequenced material was expressed TCRB transcripts. TCRdb's table, derived via immunoSEQ multiplex PCR, lists solely in-frame clones and lacks some. Seen here are about 160,000 clones, approximately 9% observed once, and the top ten hold approximately 0.56%. Sorted CD4+ subsets: naive, central memory, regulatory, stem cell-like memory (CD45RO/CCR7/CD25/CD127/CD95/CD27 panel). The germline gives CDR1 SGHRS, CDR2 YFSETQ. With 7 bases clipped from V and 5 bases from J, the junction kept 6 bases outside the gene matches. CDR3 size: 14 residues. The data were taken from a study of beta chain features in type 1 diabetes. General study findings and limits: For patients, the naive, central memory and Treg TCRB repertoires appeared more alike than for healthy donors. Shortening of TCRB CDR3s, moderate but significant, appeared in all four CD4+ subsets of Type 1 diabetes patients.

The sequencing sample was made of central memory CD4+ T cells from blood. This chain links TRBV5-1 with TRBJ2-1, with 10 positions matching TRBD1. The origin of this receptor is a woman under 30 with type 1 diabetes. In DNA form, the CDR3 reads TGCGCCAGCGGACGGACAGGGGGGGACAATGAGCAGTTCTTC. Its protein product is CASGRTGGDNEQFF.